The T cell receptor (beta chain) described here comes from a study of T-cell reconstitution after alpha-beta-depleted transplantation in children. This clonotype has only a few counts. Its antigen is unidentified. Study-wide results and caveats: Reportedly, alpha-beta T cells present about two months post-transplant originated from several hundred expanded clones of graft origin. T-cell counts and diversity at one year following transplant were attributed mainly to newly produced T cells.

Unique molecular identifiers were used to barcode this TCRbeta library. Each CDR3 protein is one row after TCRdb ran MiXCR on the PCR reads. The sample has about 200,000 distinct CDR3 sequences, under 8.5% seen once. This CDR3 has 16 amino acids. CDR1 and CDR2 from the germline V gene are KGHSH and LQKENI. The V segment lost 0 bases and the J segment 8 bases; nucleotides outside the gene matches: 5. This receptor was identified in a boy younger than 10 with acute lymphoblastic leukemia, due to receive a stem cell transplant. The chain uses TRBV18 and TRBJ2-1; 12 bases fit TRBD2. The sequences come from PBMCs, collected before TCRalphabeta/CD19-depleted stem cell transplant. For the CDR3, the DNA is TGTGCCAGCTCACCACCGACTAGCGGGAGAGGTTATGAGCAGTTCTTC. Encoded protein: CASSPPTSGRGYEQFF. Full variable domain (rest looked up from reference TRBV18 and TRBJ2-1): NAGVMQNPRHLVRRRGQEARLRCSPMKGHSHVYWYRQLPEEGLKFMVYLQKENIIDESGMPKERFSAEFPKEGPSILRIQQVVRGDSAAYFCASSPPTSGRGYEQFFGPGTRLTVL.